The T cell receptor beta chain described here comes from a study of cytomegalovirus exposure and HLA in healthy donors. The CDR3 has 18 amino acids. The germline V gene has CDR1 SNHLY and CDR2 FYNNEI. V lost 5 bases and J 5 bases, leaving 24 bases between the germline ends. Study-wide results and limits: TCR beta V segments were, for the most part, productive about 87% or about 30% of the time in an earlier analysis.

Notes on this clone: Its specificity is unknown.

This PCR relied on a set of 60 Vbeta primers and 13 Jbeta primers. TCRdb's table, derived via immunoSEQ multiplex PCR, lists solely in-frame clones and lacks some. The data show about 300,000 clones, 70% to 90% seen once. The specimen sequenced was PBMCs. The chain is built from TRBV2 and TRBJ2-2; D remains unclear. The sequence was collected from a middle-aged man in good health and CMV-seropositive. CDR3 bases: TGTGCCAGCAGTTCTCCCGCCTTGAAGACAACTGGAACCGGGGAGCTGTTTTTT. Its translation is CASSSPALKTTGTGELFF.